The 32 T cell receptor beta chains reported below all come from one sample, sequenced in a study of blood T cell repertoires in COVID-19. Some clones are missing from TCRdb's copy, which holds only in-frame ones; the method was immunoSEQ multiplex PCR. Of some 150,000 clones listed, 86% are singletons. Sequencing was performed on peripheral blood. These receptors all stem from a woman in her sixties with acute or convalescent COVID-19.

This clone was seen just once. The rearrangement links TRBV5-4 to TRBJ2-3, with 13 bases fitting TRBD2. The CDR3 is made up of 17 amino acids. The V segment lost 4 bases and the J segment 4 bases; nucleotides outside the gene matches: 9. CDR1 SGHNT and CDR2 YYREEE come from the germline V gene (reference sequence). The CDR3 nucleotides are TGTGCCAGCAGCGGACGACTAGCGGGGGGCATCGCAGATACGCAGTATTTT. Translating it yields CASSGRLAGGIADTQYF.

This chain uses TRBV7-8 with TRBJ1-4; D unresolved. There are 14 residues in the CDR3. Germline V gene data show CDR1 as SGHVS and CDR2 as FQNEAQ. Deletions cut 2 bases from V and 6 bases from J, with 10 bases between. Written as DNA, the CDR3 is TGTGCCAGCAGCTTAAAATCGTTCGATGAAAAACTGTTTTTT. As protein: CASSLKSFDEKLFF.

The V and J genes are TRBV5-1 and TRBJ2-7; unclear D gene. Germline V gene sequence: CDR1 SGHRS, CDR2 YFSETQ. Deletions cut 0 bases from V and 2 bases from J, with 12 bases between. The CDR3 is 15 residues long. CDR3 region: CASSLGAANTYEQYF. The CDR3 region has the DNA TGCGCCAGCAGCTTGGGGGCTGCCAACACCTACGAGCAGTACTTC.

This sequence joins TRBV10-1 and TRBJ2-7; no firm D call. Germline CDR1 is WNHNN and CDR2 is SYGVQD (reference sequence). The V end lost 5 bases, the J end lost 1 base, and 12 bases lay between the germline ends. This CDR3 spans 14 amino acids. CDR3 sequence (DNA): TGCGCCAGCAGTCTTAGCCGATGGTCCTACGAGCAGTACTTC. It yields the protein CASSLSRWSYEQYF.

The chain is built from TRBV30 and TRBJ1-2, with D possibly TRBD1 on 5 matching bases. V gave up 5 bases and J gave up 4 bases, with 8 bases separating them. CDR3 length: 11 amino acids. Germline V gene sequence: CDR1 GTSNPN, CDR2 SVGIG (reference sequence). DNA of the CDR3: TGTGCCTGGGGGGCCTCCTATGGCTACACCTTC. Translated, it gives CAWGASYGYTF.

V and J are TRBV18 and TRBJ1-5, with 9 nucleotides matching TRBD1. Germline lookup yields CDR1 KGHSH and CDR2 LQKENI. The J segment lost 2 bases and the V segment lost 2 bases, leaving 7 bases of the junction unmatched. This CDR3 comprises 17 residues. CDR3 in amino acids: CASSPGGGQGGNQPQHF. CDR3 DNA sequence: TGTGCCAGCTCACCAGGGGGGGGACAGGGTGGCAATCAGCCCCAGCATTTT.

The genes are TRBV29-1 and TRBJ2-2, with D possibly being TRBD2 (6 bases). Between the trimmed V and J ends, which lost 5 bases and 0 bases, there was a span of 13 bases. This CDR3 contains 15 residues. Per the germline V gene, CDR1 is SQVTM and CDR2 is ANQGSEA. CDR3 loop: CSVTRDSTNTGELFF. For the CDR3, the DNA is TGCAGCGTTACTAGGGACTCCACGAACACCGGGGAGCTGTTTTTT.

V gene TRBV30 combines with J gene TRBJ1-1; the D is unclear. This CDR3 has 13 amino acids. Trimming left V 2 bases short and J 6 bases short, with 13 bases between. Germline loops: CDR1 GTSNPN, CDR2 SVGIG (reference sequence). CDR3: CAWSPTRGPEAFF. CDR3 nucleotide sequence: TGTGCCTGGAGTCCTACTAGAGGGCCTGAAGCTTTCTTT. Using reference TRBV30 and TRBJ1-1 for the parts outside the CDR3, the full variable domain is SQTIHQWPATLVQPVGSPLSLECTVEGTSNPNLYWYRQAAGRGLQLLFYSVGIGQISSEVPQNLSASRPQDRQFILSSKKLLLSDSGFYLCAWSPTRGPEAFFGQGTRLTVV.

The chain employs TRBV7-2 and TRBJ1-1; 7 bases line up with TRBD1. Per the germline V gene, CDR1 is SGHTA and CDR2 is FQGNSA. This CDR3 is 14 amino acids long. Trimming removed 5 bases from V and 1 base from J; junction bases left unmatched: 4. This chain's CDR3 is CASSPQGGNTEAFF. DNA of the CDR3: TGTGCCAGCAGCCCCCAGGGGGGGAACACTGAAGCTTTCTTT.

A few counts support this clone. The chain is built from TRBV7-9 and TRBJ1-1; 8 nucleotides align to TRBD1. The CDR3 spans 14 residues. V shed 5 bases, J shed 4 bases, and the junction held 6 bases outside the gene matches. The germline gives CDR1 SEHNR, CDR2 FQNEAQ (reference sequence). The chain's CDR3 is CASSQDRVGTEAFF. The CDR3 DNA reads as TGTGCCAGCAGCCAGGACAGGGTGGGCACTGAAGCTTTCTTT.

This clone appeared a few times. CDR3 sequence (DNA): TGTGCCAGCAGCCAAGGACAGGCCGTATCCTTGAACACTGAAGCTTTCTTT. Translation gives CASSQGQAVSLNTEAFF. The chain has TRBV3-1 (or the pseudogene TRBV3-2) and TRBJ1-1; a weak D match, TRBD1 (6 bases). Trimming shortened V by 1 base and J by 0 bases, and 15 bases separated the two germline ends. This CDR3 is built from 17 residues. CDR1 LGHDT and CDR2 YNNKEL come from the germline V gene (reference sequence).

The genes are TRBV19 and TRBJ1-1, with D possibly being TRBD1 (5 bases). The germline V gene encodes CDR1 LNHDA and CDR2 SQIVND (reference sequence). Trimming cost V 5 bases and J 2 bases, with 15 bases left between them. This CDR3 is 15 amino acids long. The CDR3: CASSSPQGINTEAFF. The CDR3, as DNA: TGTGCCAGTAGTTCCCCGCAGGGTATAAACACTGAAGCTTTCTTT.

V is TRBV6-5 and J is TRBJ1-5; no clear D gene. The CDR3 sequence is 15 residues long. Germline values: CDR1 MNHEY, CDR2 SVGAGI. V was trimmed by 5 bases and J by 1 base, leaving 12 bases between them. CDR3: CASSPGPQSNQPQHF. For the CDR3, the DNA is TGTGCCAGCAGTCCTGGGCCCCAGAGCAATCAGCCCCAGCATTTT.

The V and J genes are TRBV27 and TRBJ1-2; no reliable D call. The CDR3 length is 14 residues. The germline V gene encodes CDR1 MNHEY and CDR2 SMNVEV (reference sequence). V gave up 2 bases and J gave up 0 bases, with 7 bases separating them. In nucleotides, the CDR3 is TGTGCCAGCAGTTTAGGAGTGCCTAACTATGGCTACACCTTC. It encodes CASSLGVPNYGYTF.

With respect to this clone: A read error may account for a junction end that differs from germline. V gene TRBV19 combines with J gene TRBJ2-3; 8 bases are a match to TRBD1. CDR1 is LNHDA, CDR2 SQIVND, per germline (reference sequence). CDR3 length equals 14 residues. The CDR3 DNA reads as TGTGCCAGTAGCATAGACAGGGGAGTAGATACGCAGTATTTT. Translated, it gives CASSIDRGVDTQYF.

This chain connects TRBV7-6 to TRBJ2-3, with D maybe TRBD2 (6 bases). This CDR3 region has 15 residues. Germline V gives CDR1 SGHVS, CDR2 FNYEAQ. Trimming removed 5 bases at V and 1 base at J, with 13 bases between. CDR3 residues: CASSTGLGGTDTQYF. The CDR3 DNA reads TGTGCCAGCAGCACGGGACTTGGTGGCACAGATACGCAGTATTTT.

This clone was recorded a few times. The CDR3 spells CAWSTGGTGELFF. The CDR3 DNA reads as TGTGCCTGGAGTACGGGGGGAACCGGGGAGCTGTTTTTT. The chain has TRBV30 and TRBJ2-2, with 7 bases lining up with TRBD2. The CDR3 contains 13 residues. With V trimmed by 2 bases and J by 5 bases, 2 bases remained unmatched. The germline CDR1 and CDR2 sequences are GTSNPN and SVGIG (reference sequence).

With respect to this clone: Other DNA variants within this sample encode the same CDR3. V is TRBV5-1 and J is TRBJ2-3; tentative D call: TRBD2 (6 bases). Trimming shortened V by 4 bases and J by 1 base, and 7 bases separated the two germline ends. Germline-derived CDR1 and CDR2 are SGHRS and YFSETQ. CDR3 length equals 13 residues. The CDR3 here is CASSPGGTDTQYF. DNA for the CDR3: TGCGCCAGCAGCCCGGGAGGCACAGATACGCAGTATTTT. The full variable domain, its missing parts supplied by reference TRBV5-1 and TRBJ2-3, is KAGVTQTPRYLIKTRGQQVTLSCSPISGHRSVSWYQQTPGQGLQFLFEYFSETQRNKGNFPGRFSGRQFSNSRSEMNVSTLELGDSALYLCASSPGGTDTQYFGPGTRLTVL.

The chain is built from TRBV30 and TRBJ2-1; 8 nucleotides align to TRBD2. The CDR3 is 11 amino acids. Germline CDR1 and CDR2: GTSNPN and SVGIG (reference sequence). The J segment lost 9 bases and the V segment lost 2 bases, leaving 0 bases of the junction unmatched. The CDR3 spells CAWSTSGEQFF. DNA of the CDR3: TGTGCCTGGAGTACTAGCGGTGAGCAGTTCTTC.

This clone was seen a handful of times. The genes are TRBV19 and TRBJ1-2, with D possibly TRBD1 on 6 matching bases. Germline loops: CDR1 LNHDA, CDR2 SQIVND (reference sequence). The V gene lost 9 bases and the J gene lost 2 bases, with 22 bases spanning the gap. The CDR3 is 16 residues long. CDR3 sequence: CASAILSGTINYGYTF. For the CDR3, the DNA is TGTGCCAGCGCAATCTTATCCGGGACAATCAACTATGGCTACACCTTC.

The J gene is TRBJ2-7, the V gene TRBV4-1; the D gene is possibly TRBD1 (6 bases). Germline CDR1 reads MGHRA; CDR2 reads YSYEKL. The CDR3 loop spans 16 amino acids. V was trimmed by 4 bases and J by 5 bases, leaving 21 bases between them. CDR3: CASSPGNRDTRNEQYF. CDR3 DNA sequence: TGCGCCAGCAGCCCTGGTAACAGGGATACCCGGAACGAGCAGTACTTC.

The genes are TRBV20-1 and TRBJ2-1; no reliable D call. Germline loops: CDR1 DFQATT, CDR2 SNEGSKA (reference sequence). V lost 0 bases and J lost 10, with 7 bases in between. There are 11 residues in the CDR3. The CDR3 DNA reads as TGCAGTGCTAGAGAGGTTAGCGAGCAGTTCTTC. As protein: CSAREVSEQFF.

The chain is built from TRBV5-1 and TRBJ2-3; tentative D call: TRBD1 (5 bases). The CDR3 sequence is 16 residues long. V dropped 1 base and J dropped 1 base, with 13 bases sitting between them. Per the germline V gene, CDR1 is SGHRS and CDR2 is YFSETQ. CDR3 protein: CASSLTQGRGTDTQYF. Here the CDR3 DNA reads TGCGCCAGCAGCTTGACCCAGGGAAGGGGCACAGATACGCAGTATTTT.

There are a few counts of this clone. This sequence joins TRBV24-1 and TRBJ2-1; 7 positions match TRBD1. The CDR3 is made up of 15 amino acids. V was pared by 3 bases and J by 6 bases, with 7 bases of the junction left unmatched. In germline, CDR1 is KGHDR, CDR2 SFDVKD. CDR3: CATSDRYRGSNEQFF. CDR3 sequence (DNA): TGTGCCACCAGTGATAGGTACAGGGGTAGCAATGAGCAGTTCTTC.

The chain is built from TRBV4-2 and TRBJ2-3; D remains ambiguous. The germline CDR1 and CDR2 sequences are LGHNA and YNFKEQ. V was shortened by 0 bases and J by 2 bases, with 6 bases between the two germline ends. The CDR3 totals 14 residues. The CDR3 protein is CASSQELLTDTQYF. CDR3 bases: TGTGCCAGCAGCCAAGAGTTACTCACAGATACGCAGTATTTT.

The CDR3 nucleotides are TGCAGCGTCAACGGGGGAACTAACTATGGCTACACCTTC. It codes for CSVNGGTNYGYTF. This rearrangement joins TRBV29-1 to TRBJ1-2, with D possibly TRBD1 on 5 matching bases. The CDR3 extends over 13 amino acids. From germline, CDR1 is SQVTM and CDR2 ANQGSEA. V was pared by 6 bases and J by 0 bases, with 11 bases between.

V gene TRBV28 combines with J gene TRBJ1-2; tentatively, D is TRBD1 (6 bases). Trimming removed 10 bases from V and 5 bases from J, with 23 bases in between. The CDR3 runs to 15 residues. The germline V gene has CDR1 MDHEN and CDR2 SYDVKM. The CDR3 sequence is CATSTRGGAKYGYTF. Written as DNA, the CDR3 is TGTGCCACCTCCACCCGGGGGGGCGCAAAGTATGGCTACACCTTC.

The chain recombines TRBV5-1 with TRBJ2-1; 7 nucleotides match TRBD2. The CDR3 extends over 16 amino acids. V dropped 5 bases and J dropped 0; count of bases not matched to a gene: 8. Per germline, CDR1 SGHRS and CDR2 YFSETQ. CDR3 sequence: CASRYRGGDSYNEQFF. DNA of the CDR3: TGCGCCAGCAGGTACCGGGGAGGGGACTCCTACAATGAGCAGTTCTTC.

The V and J genes are TRBV11-3 and TRBJ2-2, with D tentatively TRBD2 (5 bases). The CDR3 runs 17 residues. V was trimmed by 5 bases and J by 3 bases, leaving 19 bases between them. Looked up from germline, CDR1 is SGHNT and CDR2 is YENEEA. The CDR3 sequence: CASSRKRGPMDTGELFF. In nucleotides, the CDR3 is TGTGCCAGCAGCAGGAAGCGCGGGCCGATGGACACCGGGGAGCTGTTTTTT. The whole variable domain, filled in from reference TRBV11-3 and TRBJ2-2, reads EAGVVQSPRYKIIEKKQPVAFWCNPISGHNTLYWYLQNLGQGPELLIRYENEEAVDDSQLPKDRFSAERLKGVDSTLKIQPAELGDSAVYLCASSRKRGPMDTGELFFGEGSRLTVL.

The chain joins TRBV6-5 to TRBJ1-1; maybe TRBD1 (6 bases). V lost 2 bases to trimming and J lost 8 bases, with 15 bases between them. The CDR3 runs to 14 residues. Germline assignment: CDR1 MNHEY and CDR2 SVGAGI. DNA for the CDR3: TGTGCCAGCAGTTACGGGTGGGGGGGCGGCGAAGCTTTCTTT. Its translation is CASSYGWGGGEAFF.

This CDR3 is CAISESGRPTNEKLFF. As DNA, the CDR3 is TGTGCCATCAGTGAGTCGGGGAGGCCAACTAATGAAAAACTGTTTTTT. The chain carries TRBV10-3 and TRBJ1-4; D is unclear. The ends were cut back, 0 bases at V and 0 bases at J, with 8 bases in the middle. Germline CDR1 reads ENHRY; CDR2 reads SYGVKD. The CDR3 runs to 16 residues.

The chain is built from TRBV3-1 (or the pseudogene TRBV3-2) and TRBJ2-5; D might be TRBD1 (6 bases). V shed 4 bases and J shed 2 bases, with 11 bases lying between them. The CDR3 extends over 14 amino acids. Germline V gene lookup returns CDR1 LGHDT and CDR2 YNNKEL (reference sequence). CDR3 nucleotide sequence: TGTGCCAGCAGCCTAAGGGGGTCTCAAGAGACCCAGTACTTC. It codes for CASSLRGSQETQYF.